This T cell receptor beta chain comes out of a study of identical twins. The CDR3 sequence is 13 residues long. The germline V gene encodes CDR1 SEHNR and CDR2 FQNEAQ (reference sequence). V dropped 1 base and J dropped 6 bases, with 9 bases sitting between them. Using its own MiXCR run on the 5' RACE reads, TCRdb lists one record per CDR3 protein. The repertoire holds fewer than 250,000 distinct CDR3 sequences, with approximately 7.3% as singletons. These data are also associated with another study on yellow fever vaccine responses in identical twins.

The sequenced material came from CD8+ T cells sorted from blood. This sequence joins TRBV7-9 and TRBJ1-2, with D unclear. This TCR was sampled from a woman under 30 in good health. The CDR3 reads CASSLVVRDGYTF. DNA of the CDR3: TGTGCCAGCAGCTTAGTAGTTCGGGATGGCTACACCTTC.